This TCR beta chain was captured by sequencing in a study of early T cells in non-severe SARS-CoV-2 infection. As for the study in general: Investigators sequenced bulk RNA drawn from unsorted whole blood, and chains remained unpaired.

A note on this clonotype: A much more abundant neighbour one base away suggests this may be a read error.

Unique molecular identifiers were affixed to single, distinct cDNA molecules. TCRdb re-called the 5' RACE reads with MiXCR, one entry per CDR3 protein. Of fewer than 110,000 distinct CDR3 sequences listed, 11% are singletons. CDR3 length: 14 residues. Germline V gives CDR1 SNHLY, CDR2 FYNNEI. V lost 6 bases, J lost 8 bases, and 6 bases stayed unmatched. The sequencing sample was made of whole blood. This sequence originates from an adult who was a healthcare worker with PCR-confirmed SARS-CoV-2 infection or an uninfected control (not recorded which). The chain combines TRBV2 with TRBJ2-4; 11 nucleotides align to TRBD1. CDR3 DNA: TGTGCCAGCAGCCCGGGACAGGGGGTAGACATTCAGTACTTC. As protein: CASSPGQGVDIQYF. The whole variable domain, filled in from reference TRBV2 and TRBJ2-4, reads EPEVTQTPSHQVTQMGQEVILRCVPISNHLYFYWYRQILGQKVEFLVSFYNNEISEKSEIFDDQFSVERPDGSNFTLKIRSTKLEDSAMYFCASSPGQGVDIQYFGAGTRLSVL.